This T cell receptor (beta chain) is drawn from a study of blood T cell repertoires in COVID-19. Under the authors' procedure: Amplification with reference gene primers provided the estimates of nucleated cell counts. The method was immunoSEQ multiplex PCR; TCRdb's version includes in-frame clones alone and lacks a portion of them. V and J calls and clone size are given by that table; D and trimming were obtained from the DNA. The sample has 18,000 or so clones; about 91% are singletons. Germline loops: CDR1 MRHNA, CDR2 SNTAGT. V lost 5 bases to trimming and J lost 4 bases, with 8 bases between them. The CDR3 length is 13 residues. This clone has only one observation.

The TCR was taken from a man between 60 and 75 years old with active COVID-19. Source material: peripheral blood. This rearrangement joins TRBV6-4 to TRBJ2-2; no reliable D call. CDR3 residues: CASSPVGTGELFF. CDR3 nucleotides: TGTGCCAGCAGTCCGGTCGGCACCGGGGAGCTGTTTTTT.